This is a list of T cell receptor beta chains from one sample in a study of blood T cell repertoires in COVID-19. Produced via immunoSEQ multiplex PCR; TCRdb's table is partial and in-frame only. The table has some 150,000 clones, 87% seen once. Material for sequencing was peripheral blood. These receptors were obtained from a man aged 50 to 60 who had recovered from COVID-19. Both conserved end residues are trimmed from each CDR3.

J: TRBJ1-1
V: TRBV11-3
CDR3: ASSLIYRQLNTEAF

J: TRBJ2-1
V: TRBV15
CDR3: ATSRSGTGSYEQF

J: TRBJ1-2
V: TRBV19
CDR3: ASSTGQGIGYT

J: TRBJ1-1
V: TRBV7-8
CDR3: ASSLGAQPSRHTEAF

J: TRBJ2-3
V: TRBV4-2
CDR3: ASSQVGSGKDTQY

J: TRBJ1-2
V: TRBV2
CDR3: ASNRGDGYT

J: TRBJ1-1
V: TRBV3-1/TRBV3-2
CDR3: ASSQGGGTEAF

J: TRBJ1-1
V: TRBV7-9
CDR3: ASSSSDMNTEAF

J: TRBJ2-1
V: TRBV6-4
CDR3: ASSDLDNEQF

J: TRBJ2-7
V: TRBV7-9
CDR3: ASSLDRPGLAGVYEQY

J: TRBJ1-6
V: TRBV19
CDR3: ASSIGQGGRANSPLH

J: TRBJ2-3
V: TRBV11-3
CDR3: ASSWDRGADTDTQY

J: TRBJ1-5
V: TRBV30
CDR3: AWSVQGVNQPQH

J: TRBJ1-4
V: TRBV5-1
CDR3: ASSLNGEGNEKLF

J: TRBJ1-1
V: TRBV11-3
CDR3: ASSLSTVNTEAF

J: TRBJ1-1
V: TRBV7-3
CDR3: ASSVSMNTEAF

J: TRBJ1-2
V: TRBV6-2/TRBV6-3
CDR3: ASSYSNVFNARDYGYT

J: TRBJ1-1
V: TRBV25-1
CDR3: ASSDRGVGTEAF

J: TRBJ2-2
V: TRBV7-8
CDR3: ASSLFGAGGSTGELF

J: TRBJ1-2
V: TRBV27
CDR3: ASSSRTGHGYT

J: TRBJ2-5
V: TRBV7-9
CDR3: ASSYLRGGGETQY

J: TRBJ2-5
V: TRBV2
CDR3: ASSFRDRRGETQY

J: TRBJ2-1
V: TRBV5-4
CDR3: ASSPDYTLYNEQF

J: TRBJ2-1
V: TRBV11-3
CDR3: ASSLDSAEAGNEQF

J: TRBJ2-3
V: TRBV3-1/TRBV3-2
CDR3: ASSPTSGGTDTQY

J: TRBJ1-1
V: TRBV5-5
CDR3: ASSPRVTEAF

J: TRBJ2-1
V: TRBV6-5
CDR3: ASSYAGTGIDEQF

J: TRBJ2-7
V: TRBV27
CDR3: ASSQLDRGPYEQY

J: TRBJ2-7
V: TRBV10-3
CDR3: ALSVSQGGHNEQY

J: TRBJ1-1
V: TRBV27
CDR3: ASSSGQGIGTEAF

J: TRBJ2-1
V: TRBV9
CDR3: ASSATSSSYNEQF

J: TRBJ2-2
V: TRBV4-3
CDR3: ASSQRDRDTGELF

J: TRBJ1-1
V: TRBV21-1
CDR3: ASTRSWRAQNTEAF

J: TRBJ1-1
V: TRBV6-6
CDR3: ASKTGAMNTEAF

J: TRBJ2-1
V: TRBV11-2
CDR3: ASSLDAGGPREQF

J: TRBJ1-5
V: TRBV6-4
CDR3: ASSDPADTYSNQPQH

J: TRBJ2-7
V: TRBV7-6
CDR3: ASGEDRGDDYEQY

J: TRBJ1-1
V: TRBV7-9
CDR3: ASSLVGAPTGRTEAF

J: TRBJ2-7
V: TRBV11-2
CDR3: ASSYEGLASHEQY

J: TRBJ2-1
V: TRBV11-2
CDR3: ASTGALSSYNEQF